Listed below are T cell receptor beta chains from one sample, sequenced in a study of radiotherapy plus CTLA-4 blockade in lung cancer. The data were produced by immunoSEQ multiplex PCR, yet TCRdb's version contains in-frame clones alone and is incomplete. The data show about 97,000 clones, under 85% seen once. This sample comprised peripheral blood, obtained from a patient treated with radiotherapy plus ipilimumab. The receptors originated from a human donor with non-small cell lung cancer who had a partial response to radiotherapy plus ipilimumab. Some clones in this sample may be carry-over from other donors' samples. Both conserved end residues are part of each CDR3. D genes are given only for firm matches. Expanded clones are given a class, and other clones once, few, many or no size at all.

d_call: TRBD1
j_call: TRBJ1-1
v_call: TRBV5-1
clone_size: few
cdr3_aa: CASSLGGPNTEAFF
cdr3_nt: TGCGCCAGCAGCTTAGGGGGCCCCAACACTGAAGCTTTCTTT

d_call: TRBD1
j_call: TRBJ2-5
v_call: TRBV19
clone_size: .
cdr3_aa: CASSISSGGETQYF
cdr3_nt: TGTGCCAGTAGTATCTCTTCAGGGGGCGAGACCCAGTACTTC

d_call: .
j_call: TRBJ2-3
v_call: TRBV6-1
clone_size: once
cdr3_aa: CASSEGWGLTDTQYF
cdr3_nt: TGTGCCAGCAGTGAAGGCTGGGGGCTGACAGATACGCAGTATTTT

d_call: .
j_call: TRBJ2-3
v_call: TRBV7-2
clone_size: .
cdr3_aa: CASSPDSGTTDTQYF
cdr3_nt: TGTGCCAGCAGCCCAGACTCCGGCACTACAGATACGCAGTATTTT

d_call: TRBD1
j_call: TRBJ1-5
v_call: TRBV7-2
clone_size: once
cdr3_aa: CASSLNQGASQPQHF
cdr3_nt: TGTGCCAGCAGCCTCAATCAGGGGGCTTCTCAGCCCCAGCATTTT

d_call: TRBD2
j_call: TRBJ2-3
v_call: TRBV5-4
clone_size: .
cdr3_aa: CASSPRTSGTDTQYF
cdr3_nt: TGTGCCAGCAGCCCGCGGACTAGCGGCACAGATACGCAGTATTTT

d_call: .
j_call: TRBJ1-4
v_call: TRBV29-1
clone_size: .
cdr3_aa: CSGFLATNEKLFF
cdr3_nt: TGCAGCGGTTTCCTCGCAACTAATGAAAAACTGTTTTTT

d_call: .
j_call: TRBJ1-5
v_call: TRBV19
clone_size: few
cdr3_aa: CASSIMTGAGEQPQHF
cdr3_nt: TGTGCCAGTAGTATAATGACTGGGGCAGGGGAGCAGCCCCAGCATTTT

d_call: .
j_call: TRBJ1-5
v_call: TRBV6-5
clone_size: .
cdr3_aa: CASSPTGEGPQHF
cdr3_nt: TGTGCCAGCAGCCCGACAGGTGAAGGTCCCCAGCATTTT

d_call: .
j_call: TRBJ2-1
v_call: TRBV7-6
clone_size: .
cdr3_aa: CASSYELAGGNEQFF
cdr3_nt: TGTGCCAGCAGCTACGAGCTAGCCGGGGGTAATGAGCAGTTCTTC

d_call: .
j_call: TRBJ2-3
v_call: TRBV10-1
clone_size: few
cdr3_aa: CASSESRGTDTQYF
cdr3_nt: TGCGCCAGCAGTGAGTCCAGGGGCACAGATACGCAGTATTTT

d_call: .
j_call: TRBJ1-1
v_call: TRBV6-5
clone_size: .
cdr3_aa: CASSRWRDTEAFF
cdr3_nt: TGTGCCAGCAGTAGATGGAGGGACACTGAAGCTTTCTTT

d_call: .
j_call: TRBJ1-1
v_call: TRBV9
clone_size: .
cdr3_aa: CASSSSGAGQGSYTEAFF
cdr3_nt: TGTGCCAGCAGCTCGTCTGGGGCAGGGCAAGGTTCGTACACTGAAGCTTTCTTT

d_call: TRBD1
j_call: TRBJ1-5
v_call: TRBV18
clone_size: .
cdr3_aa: CASSPGQAGEPQHF
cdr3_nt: TGTGCCAGCTCACCTGGACAGGCTGGTGAGCCCCAGCATTTT

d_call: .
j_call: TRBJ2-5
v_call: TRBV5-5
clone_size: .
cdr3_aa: CASSPAGQETQYF
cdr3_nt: TGTGCCAGCAGCCCAGCGGGCCAAGAGACCCAGTACTTC

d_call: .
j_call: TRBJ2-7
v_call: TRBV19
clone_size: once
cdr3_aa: CASSIVGRAYEQYF
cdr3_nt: TGTGCCAGTAGTATAGTTGGCAGGGCCTACGAGCAGTACTTC

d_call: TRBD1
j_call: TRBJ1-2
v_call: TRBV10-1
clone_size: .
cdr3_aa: CASSLDRERGYTF
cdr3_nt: TGCGCCAGCAGTCTAGACAGGGAACGTGGCTACACCTTC

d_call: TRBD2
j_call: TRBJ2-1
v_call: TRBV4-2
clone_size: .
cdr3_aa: CASSLNAGLAGGNEQFF
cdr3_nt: TGTGCCAGCAGCCTCAACGCCGGACTAGCGGGAGGGAATGAGCAGTTCTTC

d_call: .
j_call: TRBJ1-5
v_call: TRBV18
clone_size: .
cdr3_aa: CASSPQGEGQPQHF
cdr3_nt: TGTGCCAGCTCACCACAGGGTGAGGGTCAGCCCCAGCATTTT

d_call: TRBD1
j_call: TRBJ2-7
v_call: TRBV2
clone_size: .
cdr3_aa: CASTRRGTGANEQYF
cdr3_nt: TGTGCCAGCACCCGCCGCGGGACAGGGGCCAACGAGCAGTACTTC

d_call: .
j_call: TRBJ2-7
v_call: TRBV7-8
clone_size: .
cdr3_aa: CASSLVLSSYEQYF
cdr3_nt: TGTGCCAGCAGCTTAGTTCTCAGCTCCTACGAGCAGTACTTC

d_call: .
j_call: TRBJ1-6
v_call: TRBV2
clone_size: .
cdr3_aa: CASSHDRISYNSPLHF
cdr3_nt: TGTGCCAGCAGTCACGACAGGATCTCCTATAATTCACCCCTCCACTTT

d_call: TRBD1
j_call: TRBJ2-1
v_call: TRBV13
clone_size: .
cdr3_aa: CASSLRQGAGEQFF
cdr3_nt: TGTGCCAGCAGCTTGAGGCAGGGGGCAGGGGAGCAGTTCTTC

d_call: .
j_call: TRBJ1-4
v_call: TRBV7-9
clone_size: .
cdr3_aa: CASSLGAATNEKLFF
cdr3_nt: TGTGCCAGCAGCTTAGGGGCCGCAACTAATGAAAAACTGTTTTTT

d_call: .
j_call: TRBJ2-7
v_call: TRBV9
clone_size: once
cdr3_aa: CASSVVVWGEQPYLYEQYF
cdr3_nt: TGTGCCAGCAGCGTAGTAGTGTGGGGGGAACAGCCCTATCTCTACGAGCAGTACTTC

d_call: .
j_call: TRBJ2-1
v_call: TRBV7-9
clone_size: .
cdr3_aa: CASSSAAGGAMGQFF
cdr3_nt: TGTGCCAGCAGCTCCGCCGCCGGGGGAGCAATGGGGCAGTTCTTC

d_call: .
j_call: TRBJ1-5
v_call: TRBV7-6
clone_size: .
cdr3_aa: CASSLRQGSQPQHF
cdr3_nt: TGTGCCAGCAGCTTAAGGCAGGGAAGTCAGCCCCAGCATTTT

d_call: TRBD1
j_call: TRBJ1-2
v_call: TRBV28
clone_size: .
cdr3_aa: CASRWGGTGVFYGYTF
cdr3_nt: TGTGCCAGCAGGTGGGGGGGGACAGGGGTGTTCTATGGCTACACCTTC

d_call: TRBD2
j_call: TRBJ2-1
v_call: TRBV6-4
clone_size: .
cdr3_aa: CASSLSGRPDNEQFF
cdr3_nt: TGTGCCAGCAGCCTTAGCGGGAGGCCCGACAATGAGCAGTTCTTC

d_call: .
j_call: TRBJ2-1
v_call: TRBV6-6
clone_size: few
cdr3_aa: CASSYGRGNEQFF
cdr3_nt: TGTGCCAGCAGTTACGGAAGGGGCAATGAGCAGTTCTTC

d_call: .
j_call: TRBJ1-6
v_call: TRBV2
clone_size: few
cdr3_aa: CASSPTYNSPLHF
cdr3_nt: TGTGCCAGCAGTCCCACCTATAATTCACCCCTCCACTTT

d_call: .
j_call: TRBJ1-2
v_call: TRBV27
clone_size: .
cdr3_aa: CASRRTGRENYGYTF
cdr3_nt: TGTGCCAGCAGGAGAACAGGGAGAGAAAACTATGGCTACACCTTC

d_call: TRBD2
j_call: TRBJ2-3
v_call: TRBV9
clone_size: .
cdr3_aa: CASSVSLAGAGDTQYF
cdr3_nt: TGTGCCAGCAGCGTATCCTTAGCGGGGGCGGGTGATACGCAGTATTTT

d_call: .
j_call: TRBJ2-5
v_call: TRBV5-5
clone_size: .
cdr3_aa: CASSLDPGLIQETQYF
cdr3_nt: TGTGCCAGCAGTTTGGATCCGGGACTGATCCAAGAGACCCAGTACTTC

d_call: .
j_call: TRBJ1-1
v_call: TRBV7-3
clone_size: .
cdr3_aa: CASSTQMNTEAFF
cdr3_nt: TGTGCCAGCAGCACCCAGATGAACACTGAAGCTTTCTTT

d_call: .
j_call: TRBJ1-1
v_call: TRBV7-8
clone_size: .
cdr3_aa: CASSLYRAWDTEAFF
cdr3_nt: TGTGCCAGCAGCTTGTACAGGGCCTGGGACACTGAAGCTTTCTTT

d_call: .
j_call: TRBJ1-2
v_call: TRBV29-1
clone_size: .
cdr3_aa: CSVGTGQSGYTF
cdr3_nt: TGCAGCGTTGGAACAGGCCAGTCCGGCTACACCTTC

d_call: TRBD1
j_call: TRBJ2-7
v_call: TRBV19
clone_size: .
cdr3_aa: CASSIEGQGFYEQYF
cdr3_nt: TGTGCCAGTAGTATCGAGGGACAGGGTTTCTACGAGCAGTACTTC

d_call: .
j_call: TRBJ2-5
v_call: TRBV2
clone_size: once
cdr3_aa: CASREQGSPQETQYF
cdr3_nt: TGTGCCAGCAGGGAACAGGGATCTCCACAAGAGACCCAGTACTTC

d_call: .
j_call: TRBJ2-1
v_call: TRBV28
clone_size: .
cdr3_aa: CASRSSLHNEQFF
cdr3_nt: TGTGCCAGCAGATCTAGCCTACACAATGAGCAGTTCTTC

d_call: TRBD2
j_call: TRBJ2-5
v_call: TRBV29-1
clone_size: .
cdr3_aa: CSVEAGGETQYF
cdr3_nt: TGCAGCGTCGAAGCGGGAGGGGAGACCCAGTACTTC

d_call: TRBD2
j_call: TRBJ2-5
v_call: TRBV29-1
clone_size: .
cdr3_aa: CSVEVSQREGPRETQYF
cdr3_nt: TGCAGCGTTGAAGTATCCCAGCGGGAGGGCCCTCGGGAGACCCAGTACTTC

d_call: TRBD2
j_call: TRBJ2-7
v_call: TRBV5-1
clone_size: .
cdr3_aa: CASSWGVGGSYEQYF
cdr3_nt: TGCGCCAGCAGCTGGGGGGTGGGAGGGTCCTACGAGCAGTACTTC

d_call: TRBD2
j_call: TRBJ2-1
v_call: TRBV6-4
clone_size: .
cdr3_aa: CASSDVNIAGSYNEQFF
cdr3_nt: TGTGCCAGCAGTGACGTTAATATAGCGGGATCCTACAATGAGCAGTTCTTC

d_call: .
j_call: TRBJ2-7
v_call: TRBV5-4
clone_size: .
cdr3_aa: CASSLTVAGEQYF
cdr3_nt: TGTGCCAGCAGCTTGACCGTAGCCGGCGAGCAGTACTTC

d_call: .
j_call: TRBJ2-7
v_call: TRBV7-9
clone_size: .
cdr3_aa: CASMSSGDVPKGEQYF
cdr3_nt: TGTGCCAGCATGTCAAGCGGAGACGTCCCCAAGGGTGAGCAGTACTTC

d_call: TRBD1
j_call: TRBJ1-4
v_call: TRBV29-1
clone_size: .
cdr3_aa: CSAGQGTGEKLFF
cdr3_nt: TGCAGCGCCGGACAGGGAACGGGTGAAAAACTGTTTTTT

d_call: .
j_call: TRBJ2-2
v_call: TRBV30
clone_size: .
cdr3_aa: CAWGVGAGELFF
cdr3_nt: TGTGCCTGGGGAGTAGGCGCCGGGGAGCTGTTTTTT

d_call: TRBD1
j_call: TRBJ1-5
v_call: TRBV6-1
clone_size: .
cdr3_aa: CASTLDRLSNQPQHF
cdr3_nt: TGTGCCAGCACCTTGGACAGGTTAAGCAATCAGCCCCAGCATTTT

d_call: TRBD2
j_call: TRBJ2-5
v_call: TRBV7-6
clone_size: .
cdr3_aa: CASSFSGGLQETQYF
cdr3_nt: TGTGCCAGCAGCTTTAGCGGGGGGCTCCAAGAGACCCAGTACTTC

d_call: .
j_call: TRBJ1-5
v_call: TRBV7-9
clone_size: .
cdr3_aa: CASSPGGGRSQPQHF
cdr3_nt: TGTGCCAGCAGTCCAGGCGGGGGGCGCAGTCAGCCCCAGCATTTT

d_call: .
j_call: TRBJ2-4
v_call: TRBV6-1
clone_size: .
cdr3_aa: CASSAHRELKNIQYF
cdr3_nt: TGTGCCAGCAGTGCTCACAGGGAGCTGAAAAACATTCAGTACTTC

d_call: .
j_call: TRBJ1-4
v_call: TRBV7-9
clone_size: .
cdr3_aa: CASSPYRTGATNEKLFF
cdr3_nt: TGTGCCAGCAGCCCGTACAGGACGGGGGCAACTAATGAAAAACTGTTTTTT

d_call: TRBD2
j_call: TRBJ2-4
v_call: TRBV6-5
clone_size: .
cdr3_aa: CASRPGTSGVNIQYF
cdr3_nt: TGTGCCAGCAGACCCGGGACTAGTGGGGTCAACATTCAGTACTTC

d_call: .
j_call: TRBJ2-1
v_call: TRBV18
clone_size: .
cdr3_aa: CASSPKNLAGPQVNEQFF
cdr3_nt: TGTGCCAGCTCACCAAAAAACCTGGCGGGACCGCAGGTCAATGAGCAGTTCTTC

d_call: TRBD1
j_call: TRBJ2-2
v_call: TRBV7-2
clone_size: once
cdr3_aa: CASSPGTGRTGELFF
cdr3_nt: TGTGCCAGCAGCCCCGGGACAGGGAGAACCGGGGAGCTGTTTTTT

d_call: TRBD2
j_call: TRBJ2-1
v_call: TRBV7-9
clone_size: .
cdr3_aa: CATQAGGYNNEQFF
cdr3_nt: TGTGCCACTCAAGCGGGGGGGTACAACAATGAGCAGTTCTTC

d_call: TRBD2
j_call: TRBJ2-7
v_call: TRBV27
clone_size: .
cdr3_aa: CASSLVGGGGAYEQYF
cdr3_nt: TGTGCCAGCAGTTTGGTTGGCGGGGGGGGTGCCTACGAGCAGTACTTC